Below, one T cell receptor beta chain is given with its context. What it binds is not known. This PCR relied on a set of 60 Vbeta primers and 13 Jbeta primers. TCRdb's table, derived via immunoSEQ multiplex PCR, lists solely in-frame clones and lacks some. The sample consists of roughly 83,000 clones, about 69% of them appearing once. The sample comes from a study of cytomegalovirus exposure and HLA in healthy donors. Study outcomes and limitations: In a later analysis, HLA-associated TCR beta chains were more clonally expanded than equally common others.

This clonotype was sampled from a man aged 55 to 70 in good health and CMV-seronegative. Source material: PBMCs.

CDR3 in amino acids: CASSPSGGGNTEAFF. The DNA of the CDR3 is TGTGCCAGCAGCCCTTCGGGGGGCGGCAACACTGAAGCTTTCTTT. V and J are TRBV11-2 and TRBJ1-1, with a possible D match to TRBD1 (6 bases). V shed 5 bases and J shed 2 bases, with 15 bases lying between them. The CDR3 runs 15 residues. The germline CDR1 and CDR2 sequences are SGHAT and FQNNGV. The whole variable domain, filled in from reference TRBV11-2 and TRBJ1-1, reads EAGVAQSPRYKIIEKRQSVAFWCNPISGHATLYWYQQILGQGPKLLIQFQNNGVVDDSQLPKDRFSAERLKGVDSTLKIQPAKLEDSAVYLCASSPSGGGNTEAFFGQGTRLTVV.